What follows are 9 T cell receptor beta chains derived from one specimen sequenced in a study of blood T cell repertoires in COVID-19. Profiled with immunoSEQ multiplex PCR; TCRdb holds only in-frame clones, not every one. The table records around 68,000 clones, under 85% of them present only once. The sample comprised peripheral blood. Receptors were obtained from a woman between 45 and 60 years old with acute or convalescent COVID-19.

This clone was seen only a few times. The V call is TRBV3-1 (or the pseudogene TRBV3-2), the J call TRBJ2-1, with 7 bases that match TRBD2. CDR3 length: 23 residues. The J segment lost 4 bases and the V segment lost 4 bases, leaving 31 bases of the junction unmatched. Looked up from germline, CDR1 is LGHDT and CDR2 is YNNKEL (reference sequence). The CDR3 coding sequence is TGTGCCAGCAGCCCCTTGTGCGGGGTGGGGGGTCCTAGGGTCCCCGGGGGGTACAATGAGCAGTTCTTC. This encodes CASSPLCGVGGPRVPGGYNEQFF.

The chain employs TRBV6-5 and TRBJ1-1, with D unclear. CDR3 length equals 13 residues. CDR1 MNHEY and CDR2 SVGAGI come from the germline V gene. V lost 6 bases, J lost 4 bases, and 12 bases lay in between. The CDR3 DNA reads TGTGCCAGCAGAAACCCGGCGGGCACTGAAGCTTTCTTT. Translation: CASRNPAGTEAFF.

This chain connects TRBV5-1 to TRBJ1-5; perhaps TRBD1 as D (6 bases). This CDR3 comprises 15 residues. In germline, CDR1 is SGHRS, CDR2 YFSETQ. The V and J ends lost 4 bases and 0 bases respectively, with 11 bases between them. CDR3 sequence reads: CASSPDSNSNQPQHF. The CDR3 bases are TGCGCCAGCAGCCCGGACAGTAATAGCAATCAGCCCCAGCATTTT.

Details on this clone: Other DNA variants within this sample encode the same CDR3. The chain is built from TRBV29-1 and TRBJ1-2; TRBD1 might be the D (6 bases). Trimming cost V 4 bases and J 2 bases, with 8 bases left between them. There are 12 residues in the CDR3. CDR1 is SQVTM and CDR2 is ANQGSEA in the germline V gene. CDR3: CSVGGQNYGYTF. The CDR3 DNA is TGCAGCGTTGGGGGGCAAAACTATGGCTACACCTTC. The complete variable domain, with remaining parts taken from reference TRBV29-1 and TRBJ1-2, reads SAVISQKPSRDICQRGTSLTIQCQVDSQVTMMFWYRQQPGQSLTLIATANQGSEATYESGFVIDKFPISRPNLTFSTLTVSNMSPEDSSIYLCSVGGQNYGYTFGSGTRLTVV.

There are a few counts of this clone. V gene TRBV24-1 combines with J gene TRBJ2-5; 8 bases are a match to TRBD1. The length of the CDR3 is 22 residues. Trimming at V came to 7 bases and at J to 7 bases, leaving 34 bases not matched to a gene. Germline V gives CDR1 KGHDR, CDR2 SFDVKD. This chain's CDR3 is CATRKFEEWDRLGCRGRATQYF. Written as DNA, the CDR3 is TGTGCCACCAGAAAATTCGAGGAATGGGACCGACTGGGGTGCAGGGGGCGGGCGACCCAGTACTTC.

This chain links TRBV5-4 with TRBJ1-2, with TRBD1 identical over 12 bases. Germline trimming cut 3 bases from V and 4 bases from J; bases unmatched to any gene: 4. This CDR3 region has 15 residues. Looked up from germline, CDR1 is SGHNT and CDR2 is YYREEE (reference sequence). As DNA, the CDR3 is TGTGCCAGCAGCTCGGGGACAGGGGGCACCTATGGCTACACCTTC. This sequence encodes CASSSGTGGTYGYTF.

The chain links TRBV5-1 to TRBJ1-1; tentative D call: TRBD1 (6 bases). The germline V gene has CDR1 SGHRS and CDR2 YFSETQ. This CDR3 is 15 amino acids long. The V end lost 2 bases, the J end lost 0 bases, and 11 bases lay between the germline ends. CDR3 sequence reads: CASSFIQGMNTEAFF. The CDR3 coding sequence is TGCGCCAGCAGCTTTATTCAGGGGATGAACACTGAAGCTTTCTTT.

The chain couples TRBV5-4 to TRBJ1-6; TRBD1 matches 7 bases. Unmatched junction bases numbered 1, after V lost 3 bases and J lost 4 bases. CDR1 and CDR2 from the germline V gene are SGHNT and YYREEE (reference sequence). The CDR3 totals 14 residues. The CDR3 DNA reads TGTGCCAGCAGCTCGGGACAGTATAATTCACCCCTCCACTTT. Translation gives CASSSGQYNSPLHF. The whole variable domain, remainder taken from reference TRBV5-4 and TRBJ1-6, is ETGVTQSPTHLIKTRGQQVTLRCSSQSGHNTVSWYQQALGQGPQFIFQYYREEENGRGNFPPRFSGLQFPNYSSELNVNALELDDSALYLCASSSGQYNSPLHFGNGTRLTVT.

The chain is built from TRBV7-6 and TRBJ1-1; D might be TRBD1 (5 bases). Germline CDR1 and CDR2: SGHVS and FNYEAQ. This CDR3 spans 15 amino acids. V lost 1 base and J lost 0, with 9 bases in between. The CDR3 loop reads CASSLGQRMNTEAFF. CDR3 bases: TGTGCCAGCAGCTTAGGACAGAGAATGAACACTGAAGCTTTCTTT.